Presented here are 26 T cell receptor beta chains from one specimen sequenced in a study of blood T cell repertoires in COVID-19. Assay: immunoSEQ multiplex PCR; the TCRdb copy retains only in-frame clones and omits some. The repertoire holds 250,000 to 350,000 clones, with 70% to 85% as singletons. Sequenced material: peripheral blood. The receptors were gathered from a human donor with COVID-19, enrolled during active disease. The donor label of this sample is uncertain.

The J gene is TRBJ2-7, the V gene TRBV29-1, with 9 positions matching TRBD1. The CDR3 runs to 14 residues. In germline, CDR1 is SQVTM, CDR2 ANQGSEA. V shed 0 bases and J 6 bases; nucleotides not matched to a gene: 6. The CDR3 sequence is CSVEEGTGRSEQYF. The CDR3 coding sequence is TGCAGCGTTGAAGAAGGGACAGGGAGGAGCGAGCAGTACTTC.

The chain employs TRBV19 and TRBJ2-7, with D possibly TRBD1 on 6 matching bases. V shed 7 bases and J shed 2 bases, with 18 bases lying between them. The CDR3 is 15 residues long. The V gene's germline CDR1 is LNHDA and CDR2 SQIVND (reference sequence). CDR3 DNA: TGTGCCAGTACCGACCGGGACAAGGACACCTACGAGCAGTACTTC. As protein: CASTDRDKDTYEQYF.

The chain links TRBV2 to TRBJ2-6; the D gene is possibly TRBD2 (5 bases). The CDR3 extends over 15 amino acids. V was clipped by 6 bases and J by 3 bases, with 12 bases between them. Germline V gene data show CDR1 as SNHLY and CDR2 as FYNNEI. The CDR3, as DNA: TGTGCCAGCAGGGCCGGAGGAAGTGGGGCCAACGTCCTGACTTTC. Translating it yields CASRAGGSGANVLTF. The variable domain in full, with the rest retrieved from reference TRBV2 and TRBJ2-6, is EPEVTQTPSHQVTQMGQEVILRCVPISNHLYFYWYRQILGQKVEFLVSFYNNEISEKSEIFDDQFSVERPDGSNFTLKIRSTKLEDSAMYFCASRAGGSGANVLTFGAGSRLTVL.

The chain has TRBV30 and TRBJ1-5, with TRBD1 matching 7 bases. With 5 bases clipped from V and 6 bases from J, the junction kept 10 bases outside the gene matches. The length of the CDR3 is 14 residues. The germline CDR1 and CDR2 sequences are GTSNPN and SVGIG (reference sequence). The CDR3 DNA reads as TGTGCCTGGGCTGGGACAGCGGAGGGTCAGCCCCAGCATTTT. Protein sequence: CAWAGTAEGQPQHF.

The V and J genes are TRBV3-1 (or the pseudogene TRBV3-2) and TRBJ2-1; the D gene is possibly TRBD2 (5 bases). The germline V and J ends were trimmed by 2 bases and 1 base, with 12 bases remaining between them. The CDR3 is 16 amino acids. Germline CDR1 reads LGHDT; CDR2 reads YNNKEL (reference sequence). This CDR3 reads CASSQRGGNSYNEQFF. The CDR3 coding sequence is TGTGCCAGCAGCCAACGAGGAGGTAATTCCTACAATGAGCAGTTCTTC.

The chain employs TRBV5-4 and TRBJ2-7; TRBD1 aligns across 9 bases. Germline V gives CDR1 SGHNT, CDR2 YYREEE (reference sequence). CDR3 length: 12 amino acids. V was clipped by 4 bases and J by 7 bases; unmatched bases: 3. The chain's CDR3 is CASSRGQGEQYF. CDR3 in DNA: TGTGCCAGCAGCAGGGGACAGGGTGAGCAGTACTTC. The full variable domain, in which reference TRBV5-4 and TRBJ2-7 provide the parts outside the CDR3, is ETGVTQSPTHLIKTRGQQVTLRCSSQSGHNTVSWYQQALGQGPQFIFQYYREEENGRGNFPPRFSGLQFPNYSSELNVNALELDDSALYLCASSRGQGEQYFGPGTRLTVT.

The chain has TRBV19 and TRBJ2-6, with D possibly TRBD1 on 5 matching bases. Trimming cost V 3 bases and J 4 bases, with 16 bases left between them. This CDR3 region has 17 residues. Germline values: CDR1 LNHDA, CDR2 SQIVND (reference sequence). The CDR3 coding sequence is TGTGCCAGTAGTATCCAGGGCTCATGGGAAGGGGCCAACGTCCTGACTTTC. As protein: CASSIQGSWEGANVLTF.

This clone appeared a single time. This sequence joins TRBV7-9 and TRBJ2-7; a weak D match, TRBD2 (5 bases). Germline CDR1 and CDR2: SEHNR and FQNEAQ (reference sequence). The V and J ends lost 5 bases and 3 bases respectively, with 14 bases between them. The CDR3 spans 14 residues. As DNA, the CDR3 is TGTGCCAGCAGCCCCGACTCCGGGAACTACGAGCAGTACTTC. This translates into CASSPDSGNYEQYF. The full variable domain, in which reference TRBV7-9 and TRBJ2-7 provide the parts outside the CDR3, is DTGVSQNPRHKITKRGQNVTFRCDPISEHNRLYWYRQTLGQGPEFLTYFQNEAQLEKSRLLSDRFSAERPKGSFSTLEIQRTEQGDSAMYLCASSPDSGNYEQYFGPGTRLTVT.

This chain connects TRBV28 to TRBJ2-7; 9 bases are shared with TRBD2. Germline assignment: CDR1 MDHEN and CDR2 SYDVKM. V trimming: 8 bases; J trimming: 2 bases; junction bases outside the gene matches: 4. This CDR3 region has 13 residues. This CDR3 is CASLAGQAYEQYF. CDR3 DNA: TGTGCCAGCCTAGCGGGGCAAGCCTACGAGCAGTACTTC.

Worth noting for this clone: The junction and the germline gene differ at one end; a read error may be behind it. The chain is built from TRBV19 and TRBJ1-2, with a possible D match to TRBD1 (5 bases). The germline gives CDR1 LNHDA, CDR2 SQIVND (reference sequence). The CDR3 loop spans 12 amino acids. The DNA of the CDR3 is TGTGCCAGTAGTATGCGGCAGGGAAGTGCCTCCTTC. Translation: CASSMRQGSASF.

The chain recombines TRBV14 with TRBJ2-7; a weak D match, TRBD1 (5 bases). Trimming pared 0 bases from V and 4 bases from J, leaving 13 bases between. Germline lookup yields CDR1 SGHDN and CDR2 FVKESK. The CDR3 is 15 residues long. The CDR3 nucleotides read TGTGCCAGCAGCCAAGATTTTCAGGGAATATACGAGCAGTACTTC. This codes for CASSQDFQGIYEQYF.

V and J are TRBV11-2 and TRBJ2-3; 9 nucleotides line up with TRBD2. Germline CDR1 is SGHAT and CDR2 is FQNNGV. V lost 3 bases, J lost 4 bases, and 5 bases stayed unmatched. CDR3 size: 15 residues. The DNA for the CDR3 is TGTGCCAGCAGCTTTACACTAGCGGGCGCAGATACGCAGTATTTT. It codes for CASSFTLAGADTQYF.

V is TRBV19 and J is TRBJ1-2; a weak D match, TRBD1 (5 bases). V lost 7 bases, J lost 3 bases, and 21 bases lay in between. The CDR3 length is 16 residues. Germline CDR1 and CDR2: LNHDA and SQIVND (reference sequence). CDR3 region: CASTPMGQQGHYGYTF. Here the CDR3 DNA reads TGTGCCAGTACCCCCATGGGGCAGCAAGGTCACTATGGCTACACCTTC. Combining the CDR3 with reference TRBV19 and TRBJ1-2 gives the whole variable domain DGGITQSPKYLFRKEGQNVTLSCEQNLNHDAMYWYRQDPGQGLRLIYYSQIVNDFQKGDIAEGYSVSREKKESFPLTVTSAQKNPTAFYLCASTPMGQQGHYGYTFGSGTRLTVV.

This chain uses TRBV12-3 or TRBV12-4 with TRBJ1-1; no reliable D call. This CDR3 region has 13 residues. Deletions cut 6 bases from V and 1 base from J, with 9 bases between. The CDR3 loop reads CASRPGENTEAFF. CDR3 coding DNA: TGTGCCAGCAGACCCGGAGAGAACACTGAAGCTTTCTTT.

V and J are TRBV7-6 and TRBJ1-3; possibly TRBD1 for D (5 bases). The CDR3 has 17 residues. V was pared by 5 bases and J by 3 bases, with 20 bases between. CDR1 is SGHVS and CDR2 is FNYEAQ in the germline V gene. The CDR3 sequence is CASSPKSTEPNGNTIYF. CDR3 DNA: TGTGCCAGCAGCCCTAAATCGACAGAGCCTAATGGAAACACCATATATTTT. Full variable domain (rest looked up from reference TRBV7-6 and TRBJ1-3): GAGVSQSPRYKVTKRGQDVALRCDPISGHVSLYWYRQALGQGPEFLTYFNYEAQQDKSGLPNDRFSAERPEGSISTLTIQRTEQRDSAMYRCASSPKSTEPNGNTIYFGEGSWLTVV.

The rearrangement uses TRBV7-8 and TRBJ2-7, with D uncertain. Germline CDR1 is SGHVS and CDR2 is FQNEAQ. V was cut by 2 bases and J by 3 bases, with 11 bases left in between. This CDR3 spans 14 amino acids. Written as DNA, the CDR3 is TGTGCCAGCAGCTTAACGGCACCTAGCTACGAGCAGTACTTC. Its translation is CASSLTAPSYEQYF.

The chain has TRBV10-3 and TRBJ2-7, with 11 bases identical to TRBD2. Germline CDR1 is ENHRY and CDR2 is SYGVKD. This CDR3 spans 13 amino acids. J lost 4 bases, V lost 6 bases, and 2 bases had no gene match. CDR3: CAIRIAGGYEQYF. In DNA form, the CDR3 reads TGTGCCATCAGAATAGCGGGAGGGTACGAGCAGTACTTC.

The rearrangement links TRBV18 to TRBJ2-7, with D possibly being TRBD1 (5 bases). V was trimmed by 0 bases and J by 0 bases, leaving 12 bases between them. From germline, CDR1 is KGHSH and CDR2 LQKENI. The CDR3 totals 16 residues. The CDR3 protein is CASSPPGQGGSYEQYF. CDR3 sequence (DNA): TGTGCCAGCTCACCACCAGGGCAGGGTGGCTCCTACGAGCAGTACTTC.

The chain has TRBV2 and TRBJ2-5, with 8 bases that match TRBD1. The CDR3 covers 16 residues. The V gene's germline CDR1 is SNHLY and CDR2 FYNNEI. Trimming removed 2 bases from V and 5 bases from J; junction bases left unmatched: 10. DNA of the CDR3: TGTGCCAGCAGTGAAATTGGGAACAGGGGGAGTGAGACCCAGTACTTC. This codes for CASSEIGNRGSETQYF.

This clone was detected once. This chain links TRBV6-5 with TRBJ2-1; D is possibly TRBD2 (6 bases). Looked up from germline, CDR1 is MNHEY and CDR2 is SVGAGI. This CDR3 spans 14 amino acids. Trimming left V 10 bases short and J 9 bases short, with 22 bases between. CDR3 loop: CATTPPGSMGEQFF. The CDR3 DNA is TGTGCCACTACCCCCCCCGGGAGCATGGGTGAGCAGTTCTTC.

This chain's CDR3 is CASSVFGGRESPLHF. In DNA form, the CDR3 reads TGTGCCAGCAGCGTCTTCGGGGGAAGGGAATCACCCCTCCACTTT. The chain has TRBV7-2 and TRBJ1-6; D is possibly TRBD1 (5 bases). Per germline, CDR1 SGHTA and CDR2 FQGNSA. The CDR3 runs to 15 residues. The V end was cut by 5 bases, the J end by 10 bases, with 18 bases between.

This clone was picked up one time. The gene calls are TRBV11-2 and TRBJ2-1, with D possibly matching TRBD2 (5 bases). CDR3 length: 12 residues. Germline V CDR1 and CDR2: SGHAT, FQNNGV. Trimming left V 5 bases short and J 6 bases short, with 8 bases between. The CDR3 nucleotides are TGTGCCAGCAGCCCGAGGGTCAATGAGCAGTTCTTC. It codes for CASSPRVNEQFF.

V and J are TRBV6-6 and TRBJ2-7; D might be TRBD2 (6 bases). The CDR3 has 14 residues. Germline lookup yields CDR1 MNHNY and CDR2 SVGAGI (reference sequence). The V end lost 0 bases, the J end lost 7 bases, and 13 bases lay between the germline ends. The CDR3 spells CASSYSGTLLEQYF. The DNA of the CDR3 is TGTGCCAGCAGTTACTCCGGGACTCTTTTGGAGCAGTACTTC.

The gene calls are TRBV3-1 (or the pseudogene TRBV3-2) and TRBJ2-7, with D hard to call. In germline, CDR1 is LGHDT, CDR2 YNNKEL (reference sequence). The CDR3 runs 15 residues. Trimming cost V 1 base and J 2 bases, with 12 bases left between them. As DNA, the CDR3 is TGTGCCAGCAGCCAAGTATTCGACGGAGCCTACGAGCAGTACTTC. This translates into CASSQVFDGAYEQYF.

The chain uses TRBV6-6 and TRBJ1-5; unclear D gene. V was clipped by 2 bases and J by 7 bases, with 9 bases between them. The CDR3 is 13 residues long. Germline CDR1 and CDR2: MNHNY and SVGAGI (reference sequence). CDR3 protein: CASSYRQAQPQHF. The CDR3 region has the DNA TGTGCCAGCAGTTACCGCCAAGCCCAGCCCCAGCATTTT.

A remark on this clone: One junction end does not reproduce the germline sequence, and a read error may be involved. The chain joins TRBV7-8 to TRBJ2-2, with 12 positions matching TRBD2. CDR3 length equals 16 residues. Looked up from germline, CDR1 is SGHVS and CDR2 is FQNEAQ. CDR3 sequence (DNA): TGTGCCAGCAGCCTAGCGGGAGGGCCGGGCACCGGGGAGCTGTTTTTT. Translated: CASSLAGGPGTGELFF.